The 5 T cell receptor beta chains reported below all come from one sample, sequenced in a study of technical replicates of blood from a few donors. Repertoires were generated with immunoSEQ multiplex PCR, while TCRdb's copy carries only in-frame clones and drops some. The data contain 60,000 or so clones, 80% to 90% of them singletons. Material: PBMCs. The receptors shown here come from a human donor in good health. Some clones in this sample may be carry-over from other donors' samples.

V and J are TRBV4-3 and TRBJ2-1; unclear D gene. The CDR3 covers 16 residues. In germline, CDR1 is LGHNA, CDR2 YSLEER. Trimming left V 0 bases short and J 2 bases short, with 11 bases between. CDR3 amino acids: CASSQEARTPYNEQFF. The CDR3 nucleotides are TGCGCCAGCAGCCAAGAAGCCCGAACCCCCTACAATGAGCAGTTCTTC.

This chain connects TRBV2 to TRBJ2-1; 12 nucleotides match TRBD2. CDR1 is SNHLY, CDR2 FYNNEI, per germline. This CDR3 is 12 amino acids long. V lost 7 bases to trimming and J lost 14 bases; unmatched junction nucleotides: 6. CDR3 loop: CASMPGLAGKFF. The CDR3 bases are TGTGCCAGCATGCCCGGACTAGCGGGAAAGTTCTTC.

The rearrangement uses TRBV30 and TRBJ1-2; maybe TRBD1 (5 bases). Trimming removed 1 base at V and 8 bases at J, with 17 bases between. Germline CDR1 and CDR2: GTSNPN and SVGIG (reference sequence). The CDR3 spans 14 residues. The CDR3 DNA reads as TGTGCCTGGAGTGGGCAGGGCGGATCTACGGGCTACACCTTC. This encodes CAWSGQGGSTGYTF.

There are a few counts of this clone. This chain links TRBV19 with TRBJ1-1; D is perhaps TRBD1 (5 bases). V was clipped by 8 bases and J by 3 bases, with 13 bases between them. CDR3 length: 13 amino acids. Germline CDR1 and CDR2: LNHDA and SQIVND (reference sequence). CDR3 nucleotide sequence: TGTGCCAGTGGTTACGGGGGGGACACTGAAGCTTTCTTT. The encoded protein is CASGYGGDTEAFF.

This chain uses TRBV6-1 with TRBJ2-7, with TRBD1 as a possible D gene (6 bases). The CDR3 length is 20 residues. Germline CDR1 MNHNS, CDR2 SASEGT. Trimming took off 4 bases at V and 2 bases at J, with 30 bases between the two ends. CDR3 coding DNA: TGTGCCAGCAGTGTTCCTTTTTCCCTAGGCCGGGACATTCTGACCTACGAGCAGTACTTC. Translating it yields CASSVPFSLGRDILTYEQYF.